The 5 T cell receptor beta chains reported below all come from one sample, sequenced in a study of blood T cell repertoires in COVID-19. Assay used: immunoSEQ multiplex PCR; TCRdb lists only in-frame clones, some missing. The repertoire has about 160,000 clones, roughly 83% of them found once; the top ten carry around 14%. Sequencing was performed on peripheral blood. Every receptor here comes from a man aged 18 to 30 with active or convalescent COVID-19.

This chain links TRBV2 with TRBJ1-6; no clear D. The CDR3 spans 12 residues. CDR1 and CDR2 (germline): SNHLY, FYNNEI. V lost 4 bases to trimming and J lost 4 bases, with 2 bases between them. CDR3 protein: CASSAYNSPLHF. CDR3 bases: TGTGCCAGCAGTGCGTATAATTCACCCCTCCACTTT. Based on the CDR3 plus reference TRBV2 and TRBJ1-6, the full variable domain is EPEVTQTPSHQVTQMGQEVILRCVPISNHLYFYWYRQILGQKVEFLVSFYNNEISEKSEIFDDQFSVERPDGSNFTLKIRSTKLEDSAMYFCASSAYNSPLHFGNGTRLTVT.

The chain has TRBV2 and TRBJ1-1; 9 bases align to TRBD1. V lost 6 bases to trimming and J lost 5 bases; unmatched junction nucleotides: 7. This CDR3 is 14 amino acids long. The V gene's germline CDR1 is SNHLY and CDR2 FYNNEI. CDR3 in DNA: TGTGCCAGCAGCCGCAGACAGGGGGAAACTGAAGCTTTCTTT. This gives the protein CASSRRQGETEAFF.

The V call is TRBV3-1 (or the pseudogene TRBV3-2), the J call TRBJ1-4; D perhaps matches TRBD1 (6 bases). V lost 1 base to trimming and J lost 8 bases, with 14 bases between them. This CDR3 comprises 15 residues. CDR1 is LGHDT, CDR2 YNNKEL, per germline (reference sequence). The CDR3 DNA reads as TGTGCCAGCAGCCAAGGTGATCACAGGGACGAAAAACTGTTTTTT. It yields the protein CASSQGDHRDEKLFF.

The chain carries TRBV19 and TRBJ1-1; 7 positions agree with TRBD1. Germline CDR1 is LNHDA and CDR2 is SQIVND (reference sequence). V dropped 5 bases and J dropped 2; count of bases not matched to a gene: 8. This CDR3 is built from 15 residues. CDR3 sequence: CASSVDRDPNTEAFF. CDR3 coding DNA: TGTGCCAGTAGTGTCGACAGGGACCCAAACACTGAAGCTTTCTTT. Full variable domain (remainder filled in from reference TRBV19 and TRBJ1-1): DGGITQSPKYLFRKEGQNVTLSCEQNLNHDAMYWYRQDPGQGLRLIYYSQIVNDFQKGDIAEGYSVSREKKESFPLTVTSAQKNPTAFYLCASSVDRDPNTEAFFGQGTRLTVV.

This rearrangement joins TRBV7-6 to TRBJ1-6, with a tentative D call TRBD1 (6 bases). CDR1 is SGHVS, CDR2 FNYEAQ, per germline. CDR3 length: 15 residues. V was shortened by 4 bases and J by 9 bases, with 16 bases between the two germline ends. The CDR3 loop is CASSSPQGIGSPLHF. The CDR3 DNA reads as TGTGCCAGCAGCTCCCCCCAGGGGATAGGTTCACCCCTCCACTTT.